This T cell receptor beta chain was observed in a study of blood T cells in healthy people across ages (dated by TCRdb to 2015 to 2017). About the investigation overall: Template switching captured roughly one uniquely barcoded TCR beta cDNA molecule per two T cells in model experiments. Using deep sequencing normalized with unique cDNA molecular identifiers, the study measured how TCR beta repertoire diversity changes with age. Four age groups were formed from the donors: young (average about 16 years), middle-aged (around 37), aged (more than 55) and long-lived (roughly 88). Donors of different ages were randomly distributed across sequencing lanes to avoid experimental bias. For two donors (one aged 18 to 29 and one aged 80 or older), the study analyzed two additional independent replicas of 1 million unique cDNA reads from the same blood draw.

Deletion took 2 bases off V and 3 bases off J, with a span of 13 bases between the germline ends. Via the germline V gene, CDR1 is MNHNS and CDR2 SASEGT. The CDR3 measures 16 amino acids from cysteine to phenylalanine. CDR3 DNA is the only sequence kept; it has 48 bases, read in frame from the first base. The roughly 39 donors, aged about 6 to 95 years, were systemically healthy Caucasian individuals from Russia. Each donor gave ten milliliters of peripheral blood, drawn into EDTA-treated Vacutainer tubes. PBMCs were isolated by Ficoll-Paque density-gradient centrifugation, with at least 6 million obtained per sample. Total RNA, at least 5.5 micrograms per sample, was extracted from PBMCs with Trizol reagent. The percentages of naive CD45RAhigh/CD27high T cells were determined by flow cytometry on a PBMC aliquot from every donor. General study outcomes and caveats: Donor CMV infection status was unknown, potentially confounding age-related changes in expanded clonotypes. Observed TCR beta diversity per million T cells fell roughly linearly with age, and a significant reduction was already apparent by age approximately 41. Total diversity estimates from one million sequenced T cells were considered lower bounds and underestimates. A strong correlation was found between observed TCR beta diversity and the percentage of naive T cells measured by flow cytometry. The long-lived group showed more naive CD4+ T cells, fewer expanded clones and increased TCR diversity than the aged group, suggesting age selection. Bulk unsorted PBMC profiling prevented conclusive comparison of naive and antigen-experienced compartments.

To note about this clonotype: Its target antigen remains unknown. Base quality data are lacking; no much larger clone is found one base away.

Library preparation used 5' RACE. Sequencing instrument: Illumina HiSeq 2500. A second PCR of roughly 6 to 12 cycles was performed with a sample-barcoded 5' primer and a J-beta primer mix. A template-switch 5' adaptor carrying 12 random nucleotides introduced a unique molecular identifier onto each TCR beta cDNA molecule. At least 2.5 million CDR3-containing paired-end reads were obtained from each sample. First-strand cDNA synthesis was performed from all RNA using the Mint cDNA synthesis kit, with priming by a TRBC-specific oligonucleotide. After uracil-DNA glycosylase treatment, a first 18-cycle PCR used universal primers M1SS and BC2_uni_R on all cDNA. The source study handled its data this way. For normalization, 1 million high-quality reads, each with a distinct molecular identifier, were randomly selected from each sample. Reads with shared molecular identifiers were discarded instead of being binned into consensus sequences. MiTCR, set to a Q25 quality threshold and the strictest error-elimination algorithm, was used for CDR3 identification, clonotype clustering and error correction. A nonparametric unseen species model with Euler transformation was used to estimate lower-bound total TCR beta diversity. TCRdb applied fastp at Q25 and MiXCR to the public reads, then kept only in-frame beta chains. One record per CDR3 amino acid sequence lists the most common genes and DNA. The V and J calls and clone size are TCRdb's, not the authors'. The sample yields 650,000 to 800,000 distinct CDR3 sequences; approximately 52% were counted once. Roughly 13% of the sample rests with the top ten.

The source of this sequence is a woman older than 75 in good health. Recombination connected TRBV6-1 to TRBJ1-4, with no reliable assignment of the D segment. The sequenced sample was blood. The nucleotide sequence reads TGTGCCAGCAGTGAATACACCTATGGTTCTAATGAAAAACTGTTTTTT. The resulting protein is CASSEYTYGSNEKLFF.